These T cell receptor beta chains were read from a single sample in a study of patients and donors after allogeneic stem cell transplantation. TCRdb re-analysed the RT-PCR reads in MiXCR, keeping a single row per CDR3 protein. The data contain 87,000 or so distinct CDR3 sequences, around 5% of them singletons. Sequencing was performed on blood, either unsorted or a sorted T cell fraction (not recorded which). The receptors stem from a human donor who was either an allogeneic HSCT recipient or a stem cell or donor lymphocyte infusion donor (not recorded which). It is not recorded whose cells these are; they may come from a transplant donor. Both conserved end residues are part of each CDR3. The order of the fields is V gene, J gene, D gene, clone size, CDR3 protein, CDR3 DNA. D genes are given only for firm matches. For some rows the clone size is stated as once, few or many, or as a class when expanded; others skip it.

TRBV3-1	TRBJ2-3	-	many	CASSQQGGQYF	TGTGCCAGCAGCCAGCAAGGGGGGCAGTATTTT
TRBV29-1	TRBJ2-7	-	many	CSVEGAETSYEQYF	TGCAGCGTTGAGGGGGCTGAAACATCCTACGAGCAGTACTTC
TRBV28	TRBJ2-2	-	few	CASLSQGRAELFF	TGTGCCAGCCTATCTCAGGGAAGGGCGGAGCTGTTTTTT
TRBV29-1	TRBJ2-3	-	many	CSVEGTATGDTQYF	TGCAGCGTTGAAGGAACTGCAACGGGGGATACGCAGTATTTT
TRBV7-2	TRBJ1-1	-	many	CASSPGHSNTEAFF	TGTGCCAGCAGCCCGGGACACTCGAACACTGAAGCTTTCTTT
TRBV7-9	TRBJ2-3	TRBD2	many	CASRPLSGVATDTQYF	TGTGCCAGCAGACCCCTTAGCGGGGTCGCTACAGATACGCAGTATTTT
TRBV2	TRBJ2-2	TRBD1	few	CASSKRDRRNTGELFF	TGTGCCAGCAGTAAACGGGACAGACGTAACACCGGGGAGCTGTTTTTT
TRBV18	TRBJ1-4	-	many	CASSPEIGANEKLFF	TGTGCCAGCTCACCGGAAATCGGGGCCAATGAAAAACTGTTTTTT
TRBV2	TRBJ2-1	TRBD2	many	CASSDREGEQFF	TGTGCCAGCAGTGATAGGGAGGGTGAGCAGTTCTTC
TRBV5-1	TRBJ2-7	-	many	CASSPGSETYEQYF	TGCGCCAGCAGCCCGGGTTCAGAGACCTACGAGCAGTACTTC
TRBV20-1	TRBJ1-1	TRBD1	many	CSARDQGGRGAFF	TGCAGTGCTAGAGATCAAGGGGGCAGGGGAGCTTTCTTT
TRBV27	TRBJ2-5	-	-	CASEQETQYF	TGTGCCAGCGAACAAGAGACCCAGTACTTC
TRBV15	TRBJ2-6	-	-	CATSRDDGTRYGANVLTF	TGTGCCACCAGCAGAGATGATGGGACCCGCTATGGGGCCAACGTCCTGACTTTC
TRBV6-1	TRBJ1-1	-	few	CATDLRGGEAFF	TGTGCCACCGACCTCCGGGGCGGAGAAGCTTTCTTT
TRBV6-5	TRBJ1-2	-	few	CASSYSGAGGGYTF	TGTGCCAGCAGTTACTCCGGGGCGGGGGGTGGCTACACCTTC
TRBV5-1	TRBJ2-3	-	many	CASSQERSTDTQYF	TGCGCCAGCAGCCAAGAACGGAGCACAGATACGCAGTATTTT
TRBV30	TRBJ2-7	-	-	CAWSVGWSYEQYF	TGTGCCTGGAGTGTAGGCTGGTCCTACGAGCAGTACTTC
TRBV30	TRBJ1-6	-	few	CAWSVEGSSYNSPLHF	TGTGCCTGGAGTGTTGAAGGAAGCTCCTATAATTCACCCCTCCACTTT
TRBV20-1	TRBJ2-7	TRBD1	many	CSARGTRTGNEQYF	TGCAGTGCTAGAGGGACCCGGACAGGGAACGAGCAGTACTTC
TRBV20-1	TRBJ2-7	TRBD2	many	CSASGTREIYEQYF	TGCAGTGCTAGTGGTACGCGGGAGATCTACGAGCAGTACTTC
TRBV11-2	TRBJ2-3	-	-	CASSLDLLAVPQGADTQYF	TGTGCCAGCAGCTTAGATCTACTAGCGGTTCCCCAGGGGGCAGATACGCAGTATTTT
TRBV5-1	TRBJ2-1	-	medium-sized	CASRRDSYNEQFF	TGCGCCAGCAGGCGCGATTCCTACAATGAGCAGTTCTTC
TRBV7-7	TRBJ2-5	-	-	CASSPTGYQETQYF	TGTGCTAGCAGCCCCACCGGGTACCAAGAGACCCAGTACTTC
TRBV5-1	TRBJ1-1	TRBD1	many	CASSYLQGPEAFF	TGCGCCAGCAGCTACCTACAGGGGCCTGAAGCTTTCTTT
TRBV20-1	TRBJ1-6	TRBD1	-	CSAPGTGDSPLHF	TGCAGTGCGCCGGGGACAGGGGACTCACCCCTCCACTTT
TRBV7-2	TRBJ1-5	-	many	CASSLLGDSNQPQHF	TGTGCCAGCAGCTTACTAGGGGATAGCAATCAGCCCCAGCATTTT
TRBV5-1	TRBJ1-1	-	many	CASSLGQSYNTEAFF	TGCGCCAGCAGCTTGGGACAGTCATACAACACTGAAGCTTTCTTT
TRBV29-1	TRBJ1-2	TRBD1	many	CSVEDRGTGNGYTF	TGCAGCGTTGAAGATCGCGGGACAGGAAATGGCTACACCTTC
TRBV14	TRBJ2-4	TRBD2	many	CASSQRLAGLQKNIQYF	TGTGCCAGCAGCCAACGACTAGCGGGGTTACAAAAAAACATTCAGTACTTC
TRBV7-9	TRBJ2-1	TRBD2	few	CASSPAGGSYNEQFF	TGTGCCAGCAGCCCAGCGGGAGGGTCCTACAATGAGCAGTTCTTC
TRBV29-1	TRBJ2-1	-	many	CSVQTRNSFF	TGCAGCGTTCAAACAAGAAATTCGTTCTTC
TRBV15	TRBJ1-1	TRBD1	few	CATSSGTGPNTEAFF	TGTGCCACCAGCTCAGGGACAGGGCCGAACACTGAAGCTTTCTTT
TRBV20-1	TRBJ2-1	TRBD2	many	CSASLAGGSYNEQFF	TGCAGTGCTAGCCTAGCGGGGGGGTCCTACAATGAGCAGTTCTTC
TRBV6-1	TRBJ1-1	-	many	CASSETGNTEAFF	TGTGCCAGCAGTGAGACTGGGAACACTGAAGCTTTCTTT
TRBV28	TRBJ2-2	-	many	CASSLLFQGVLFF	TGTGCCAGCAGTTTACTGTTCCAGGGTGTGCTGTTTTTT
TRBV14	TRBJ1-1	-	many	CASSQTVTGAFF	TGTGCCAGCAGTCAAACGGTCACGGGAGCTTTCTTT
TRBV28	TRBJ2-4	-	few	CASTVGRAKNIQYF	TGTGCCAGCACCGTCGGGAGAGCCAAAAACATTCAGTACTTC
TRBV20-1	TRBJ2-1	TRBD2	many	CSAQGLAGGPGDEQFF	TGCAGTGCCCAGGGGCTAGCGGGAGGGCCGGGCGATGAGCAGTTCTTC
TRBV10-3	TRBJ2-1	TRBD2	many	CAISEGLAEYNEQFF	TGTGCCATCAGTGAGGGACTAGCGGAGTACAATGAGCAGTTCTTC
TRBV12-3/TRBV12-4	TRBJ2-3	TRBD2	-	CASSSNSGAGDTQYF	TGTGCCAGCAGTTCAAATAGCGGGGCGGGTGATACGCAGTATTTT
TRBV7-8	TRBJ2-1	-	many	CASSSYRVSSYNEQFF	TGTGCCAGCAGCTCCTACAGGGTCAGCTCCTACAATGAGCAGTTCTTC
TRBV20-1	TRBJ1-1	-	many	CSAQEGGMNTEAFF	TGCAGTGCCCAAGAGGGGGGTATGAACACTGAAGCTTTCTTT
TRBV30	TRBJ2-7	-	few	CAWSLGGFAYEQYF	TGTGCCTGGAGTCTGGGGGGATTTGCCTACGAGCAGTACTTC
TRBV20-1	TRBJ2-2	TRBD2	few	CSAPWGRASGELFF	TGCAGTGCTCCTTGGGGGAGGGCCAGCGGGGAGCTGTTTTTT
TRBV19	TRBJ2-4	TRBD1	-	CASSISTGENIQYF	TGTGCCAGTAGTATCTCGACAGGGGAAAACATTCAGTACTTC
TRBV20-1	TRBJ2-1	TRBD2	many	CSAPPTSGRLGTYTNEQFF	TGCAGTGCTCCCCCGACTAGCGGGAGGTTGGGAACTTATACCAATGAGCAGTTCTTC
TRBV19	TRBJ1-1	-	-	CASSIEGLMNTEAFF	TGTGCCAGTAGTATTGAGGGCCTTATGAACACTGAAGCTTTCTTT
TRBV4-1	TRBJ2-1	TRBD2	many	CASSQDGASGHNEQFF	TGCGCCAGCAGCCAAGATGGGGCTAGCGGTCACAATGAGCAGTTCTTC